This T cell receptor beta chain was sequenced during a study of PD-1 blockade in classical Hodgkin lymphoma. This CDR3 has 14 amino acids. Germline V gene data show CDR1 as SGHRS and CDR2 as YFSETQ. J was trimmed by 7 bases and V by 5 bases; bases with no gene match: 8. As to this clone: As yet, its antigen is unknown.

Whole-study results and caveats: A significant rise in TCR diversity by C4D1 was seen for CD4+ but not CD8+ cells.

Sequencing used immunoSEQ multiplex PCR; TCRdb keeps in-frame clones, though not all of them. This table has around 39,000 clones, over 65% appearing once. Patients all relapsed after autologous stem cell transplantation, and there was variation in brentuximab vedotin exposure. This receptor was identified in a human donor with classical Hodgkin lymphoma. The chain has TRBV5-1 and TRBJ1-2, with 10 bases lining up with TRBD1. Sequencing was performed on peripheral blood mononuclear cells (PBMCs), taken before the second cycle of nivolumab. DNA of the CDR3: TGCGCCAGCAGTGGAGGGACAGGGGACCTTGGCTACACCTTC. Translating gives CASSGGTGDLGYTF.